This T cell receptor (beta chain) was captured in a study of identical twins. General observations from the study: Rather than following the same donors, the conclusions depended on cross-sectional statistical analysis.

From the 5' RACE reads, TCRdb called clonotypes with MiXCR, one entry per CDR3 protein. In the table there are approximately 630,000 distinct CDR3 sequences, 7.1% of which are singletons. Trimming pared 0 bases from V and 6 bases from J, leaving 14 bases between. Germline loops: CDR1 LNHNV, CDR2 YYDKDF (reference sequence). CDR3 length: 16 residues. Only a few counts were recorded for this clonotype. Its antigen remains unidentified. The same data also went into a second study, on yellow fever vaccine responses in identical twins.

This rearrangement joins TRBV15 to TRBJ2-2; D uncertain. The sequence derives from a young woman in good health. Specimen: PBMCs. The CDR3 spells CATSRDRRWLAGELFF. The CDR3 DNA reads TGTGCCACCAGCAGAGATCGAAGGTGGTTAGCCGGGGAGCTGTTTTTT.